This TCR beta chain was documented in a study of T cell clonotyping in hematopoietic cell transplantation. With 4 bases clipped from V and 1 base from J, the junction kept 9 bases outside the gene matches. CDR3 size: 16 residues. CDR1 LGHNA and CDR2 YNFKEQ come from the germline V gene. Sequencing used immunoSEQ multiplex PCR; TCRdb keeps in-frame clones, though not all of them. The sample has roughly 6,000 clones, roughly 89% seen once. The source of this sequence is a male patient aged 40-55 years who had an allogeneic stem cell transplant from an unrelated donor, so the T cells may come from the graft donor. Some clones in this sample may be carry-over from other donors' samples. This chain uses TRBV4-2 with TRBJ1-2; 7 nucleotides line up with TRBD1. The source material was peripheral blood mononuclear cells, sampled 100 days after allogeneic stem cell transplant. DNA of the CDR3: TGTGCCAGCAGCCGCACCCTCGGACAGGATAACTATGGCTACACCTTC. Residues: CASSRTLGQDNYGYTF.